Here is one T cell receptor (beta chain) with its context. Antigen unknown. Through a sample-barcoded 5' primer and a J-beta primer mix, a second PCR was run for roughly 6 to 11 cycles. TCRdb passed the 5' RACE reads through MiXCR, listing each CDR3 protein once. This sample has approximately 1,700,000 distinct CDR3 sequences, with about two fifths found just once. The data belong to a study of blood T cells in healthy people across ages. Findings and limits, study-wide: PBMCs went unsorted, and a conclusive naive versus antigen-experienced comparison was therefore prevented.

Sequences were obtained from blood. The TCR comes from a human donor in good health.

CDR3 coding DNA: TGTGCCAGCAGTAAGGATGGTTTAGGGAGGGAGTTCTTC. Amino acids: CASSKDGLGREFF. This chain joins TRBV6-2 or TRBV6-3 and TRBJ2-1, with TRBD2 identical over 7 bases. V dropped 5 bases and J dropped 14; count of bases not matched to a gene: 12. CDR3 length: 13 amino acids. The germline V gene encodes CDR1 MNHEY and CDR2 SVGEGT.